The T cell receptor (beta chain) under discussion was sequenced for a study of OX40 agonist ivuxolimab in advanced cancers. Study-wide findings and caveats: Circulating CD4+ and CD8+ T cells showed clonal expansion by week 6 at 0.1 to 3.0 mg/kg.

Only one count was recorded for this clone. The antigen is undetermined. CDR1 is ENHRY, CDR2 SYGVKD, per germline. The CDR3 runs 16 residues. V shed 3 bases and J 4 bases; nucleotides not matched to a gene: 5. Using immunoSEQ multiplex PCR, the repertoire was profiled, and TCRdb retains in-frame clones only, with some absent. This sample carries about 96,000 clones, roughly 88% of them seen once, and the ten largest clones take roughly 1.5%. Excluded were patients having autoimmune disease history or systemic immunosuppression. The chain employs TRBV10-3 and TRBJ2-1; the match to TRBD2 covers 11 bases. Source: CD4+ or CD8+ T cells sorted from blood, taken in a trial of the OX40 agonist ivuxolimab. This sequence was found in an adult with an advanced solid tumor such as melanoma, head and neck, liver or kidney cancer. The CDR3 is CAISDVGLAVYNEQFF. DNA of the CDR3: TGTGCCATCAGTGACGTGGGACTAGCGGTTTACAATGAGCAGTTCTTC.